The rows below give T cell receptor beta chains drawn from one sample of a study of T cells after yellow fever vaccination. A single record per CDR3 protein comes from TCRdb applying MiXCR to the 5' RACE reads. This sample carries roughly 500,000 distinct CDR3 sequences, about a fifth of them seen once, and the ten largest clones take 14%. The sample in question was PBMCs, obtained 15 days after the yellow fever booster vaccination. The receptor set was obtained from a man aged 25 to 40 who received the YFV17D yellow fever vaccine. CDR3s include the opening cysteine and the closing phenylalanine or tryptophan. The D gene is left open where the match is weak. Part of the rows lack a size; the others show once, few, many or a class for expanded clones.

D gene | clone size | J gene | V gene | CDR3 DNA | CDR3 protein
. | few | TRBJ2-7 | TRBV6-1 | TGTGCCAGCAGGGACAGCGCAACCTACGAGCAGTACTTC | CASRDSATYEQYF
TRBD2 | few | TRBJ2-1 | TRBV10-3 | TGTGCCATCTTGAGGGAGGGCCAGAGGGCGAATGAGCAGTTCTTC | CAILREGQRANEQFF
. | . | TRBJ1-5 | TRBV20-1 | TGCAGTGCTACCGGTAATCAGCCCCAGCATTTT | CSATGNQPQHF
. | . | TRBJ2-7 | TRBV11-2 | TGTGCCAGCAGCTTTATCGGTGAATCGGGCGAGCAGTACTTC | CASSFIGESGEQYF
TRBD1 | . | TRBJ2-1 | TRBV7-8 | TGTGCCAGCAGTTACAGGGTCCTACAGGGGAATGAGCAGTTCTTC | CASSYRVLQGNEQFF
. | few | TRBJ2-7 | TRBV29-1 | TGCAGCGTTGAGGGGACAACGACCTACGAGCAGTACTTC | CSVEGTTTYEQYF
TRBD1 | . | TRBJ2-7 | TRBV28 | TGTGCCAGCAGCCTGTGGACAGGGGGCTTTTTCGAGCAGTACTTC | CASSLWTGGFFEQYF
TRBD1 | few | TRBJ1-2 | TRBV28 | TGTGCCAGCAGCCCACCCCAGGGGGCTGATGGCTACACCTTC | CASSPPQGADGYTF
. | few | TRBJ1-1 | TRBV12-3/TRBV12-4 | TGTGCCAGCAGTCGGGCTTTGAACACTGAAGCTTTCTTT | CASSRALNTEAFF
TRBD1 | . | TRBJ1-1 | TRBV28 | TGTGCCAGCAGTCGGGGGACAGGTGATATGAACACTGAAGCTTTCTTT | CASSRGTGDMNTEAFF
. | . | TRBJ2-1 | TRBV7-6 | TGTGCCAGCAGCTCCACAGGGAACTACAATGAGCAGTTCTTC | CASSSTGNYNEQFF
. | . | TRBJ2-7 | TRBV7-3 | TGTGCCAGCAGCACCCAACCGGGGTTCGAGCAGTACTTC | CASSTQPGFEQYF
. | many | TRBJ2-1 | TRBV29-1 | TGCAGCGTTGAAGAAGACGGATCCTCCTACAATGAGCAGTTCTTC | CSVEEDGSSYNEQFF
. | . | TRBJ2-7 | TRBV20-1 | TGCAGTGCTAGAACCCCGGCGACCTACGAGCAGTACTTC | CSARTPATYEQYF
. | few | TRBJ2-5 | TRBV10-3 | TGTGCCAGCCTGGGTGGGGAGACCCAGTACTTC | CASLGGETQYF
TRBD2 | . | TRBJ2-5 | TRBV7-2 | TGTGCCAGCAGCGTCACGGGGGGGTGGGAGACCCAGTACTTC | CASSVTGGWETQYF
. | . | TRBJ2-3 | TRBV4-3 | TGCGCCAGCAGCCAAGATCACGGCGGGTATACGCAGTATTTT | CASSQDHGGYTQYF